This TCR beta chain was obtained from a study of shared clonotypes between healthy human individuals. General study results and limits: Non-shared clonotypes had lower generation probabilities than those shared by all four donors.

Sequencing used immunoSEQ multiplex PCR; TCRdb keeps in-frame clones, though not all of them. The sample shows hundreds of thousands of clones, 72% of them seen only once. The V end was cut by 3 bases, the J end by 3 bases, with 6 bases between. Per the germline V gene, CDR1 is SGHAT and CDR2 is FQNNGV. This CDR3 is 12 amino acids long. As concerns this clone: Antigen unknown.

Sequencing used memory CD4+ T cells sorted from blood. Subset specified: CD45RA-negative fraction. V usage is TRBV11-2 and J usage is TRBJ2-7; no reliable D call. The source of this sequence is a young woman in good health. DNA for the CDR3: TGTGCCAGCAGCTTCCAGGACTACGAGCAGTACTTC. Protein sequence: CASSFQDYEQYF.